The sequence of this TCR beta chain was determined in a study of blood T cell repertoires in COVID-19. Overall study context: Samples taken during acute and convalescent COVID-19 were collected in the United States, Italy and Spain. T cells, B-cell-depleted T cells, or PBMCs provided the cDNA or gDNA that served as material.

As handled by the study authors: Reference gene primer amplification in the assay estimated nucleated cell counts. Libraries were prepared by immunoSEQ multiplex PCR; TCRdb keeps only in-frame clonotypes and omits some of them. Clonal size and the V and J genes are those of that table, whereas D and trimming came from the DNA. This table holds 85,000 to 110,000 clones, 87% found once. Germline trimming cut 5 bases from V and 0 bases from J; bases unmatched to any gene: 5. The CDR3 spans 15 residues. Germline CDR1 and CDR2: SGHTA and FQGTGA. This TCR was recovered from a human donor in a cohort sampled during active COVID-19. J is TRBJ2-3 and V is TRBV7-3, with 7 bases that match TRBD2. Input material: peripheral blood. As DNA, the CDR3 is TGTGCCAGCAGCCCCGGGGGGACTAGCACAGATACGCAGTATTTT. This translates into CASSPGGTSTDTQYF. Looking up the rest from reference TRBV7-3 and TRBJ2-3 gives the full variable domain: GAGVSQTPSNKVTEKGKYVELRCDPISGHTALYWYRQSLGQGPEFLIYFQGTGAADDSGLPNDRFFAVRPEGSVSTLKIQRTERGDSAVYLCASSPGGTSTDTQYFGPGTRLTVL.